This T cell receptor beta chain is from a study of shared clonotypes between healthy human individuals. In its sample, this clone was seen a few times. In germline, CDR1 is SQVTM, CDR2 ANQGSEA. The CDR3 totals 14 residues. V shed 6 bases and J shed 2 bases, with 14 bases lying between them. The protocol was immunoSEQ multiplex PCR, while the TCRdb copy is restricted to in-frame clones and leaves out a portion. The sample carries 2,500,000 or so clones, roughly 93% recorded once. The origin of this receptor is a young man in good health. Some clones in this sample may be carry-over from other donors' samples. V usage is TRBV29-1 and J usage is TRBJ1-5; unclear D gene. The sample was naive CD4+ T cells from PBMCs. Subset here: CD45RA+ positively selected. The CDR3 DNA reads as TGCAGCGTGTCAGAGTCTACCGGCAATCAGCCCCAGCATTTT. This encodes CSVSESTGNQPQHF.